This T cell receptor (beta chain) was sequenced in a study of blood T cell repertoires in COVID-19. In the study overall: Donors in the United States, Italy and Spain gave samples during acute or convalescent COVID-19.

This clone has only one observation. The CDR3 totals 13 residues. V was shortened by 2 bases and J by 5 bases, with 10 bases between the two germline ends. Germline assignment: CDR1 KGHSH and CDR2 LQKENI. Data came from immunoSEQ multiplex PCR; TCRdb stores just in-frame clones and leaves some out. This sample carries over 250,000 clones, 85% of them seen once, and the ten largest clones take 10% to 15%. The chain couples TRBV18 to TRBJ2-7; TRBD2 might be the D (6 bases). The specimen sequenced was peripheral blood. The TCR comes from a human donor in a cohort sampled during active COVID-19. This chain's CDR3 is CASSPAGLDEQYF. The CDR3 bases are TGTGCCAGCTCACCAGCGGGGCTAGACGAGCAGTACTTC.